This T cell receptor beta chain is drawn from a study of regulatory T cells in long-lasting Graves disease. Points from the study as a whole: TRBV28, TRBJ1-2 and TRBJ2-5 emerged as the favored segments in persistent disease. Persistent-disease Graves' patients showed less TCR diversity than new cases.

This CDR3 has 13 residues. In germline, CDR1 is SGDLS, CDR2 YYNGEE. V was trimmed by 4 bases and J by 4 bases, leaving 9 bases between them. This sample's time point: persistent/refractory GD, antithyroid drugs over 5 years with positive TRAb. PBMC RNA served as the TCR library source. Roughly 10 milliliters of peripheral blood went into EDTA tubes. This clonotype was detected only once. Its target is unknown. For TCR beta, libraries came from iRepertoire HTBI primers and Arm-PCR of CDR3 regions. One entry per CDR3 protein, called by TCRdb with MiXCR from the multiplex PCR reads. The sample shows about 470,000 distinct CDR3 sequences, 20% to 25% of them seen only once.

The gene calls are TRBV9 and TRBJ2-1, with unresolved D. This material consisted of peripheral blood mononuclear cells (PBMCs), taken when the disease was refractory, from a patient treated with antithyroid drugs. The receptor was isolated from a female donor with Graves disease. The CDR3 bases are TGTGCCAGCAGCAGGTCTGGGTACAATGAGCAGTTCTTC. Encoded protein: CASSRSGYNEQFF. The whole variable domain, filled in from reference TRBV9 and TRBJ2-1, reads DSGVTQTPKHLITATGQRVTLRCSPRSGDLSVYWYQQSLDQGLQFLIQYYNGEERAKGNILERFSAQQFPDLHSELNLSSLELGDSALYFCASSRSGYNEQFFGPGTRLTVL.